This T cell receptor beta chain originates from a study of T cell repertoires in cytomegalovirus infection. Between the trimmed V and J ends, which lost 3 bases and 3 bases, there was a span of 9 bases. Germline CDR1 reads ENHRY; CDR2 reads SYGVKD. The CDR3 spans 13 residues. This clonotype was picked up many times. The antigen is undetermined. TCRdb independently ran MiXCR on the reads; one entry per CDR3 protein. In the table there are approximately 770,000 distinct CDR3 sequences, approximately 32% of which are singletons. The sequencing used cultured CD8+ T cells from PBMCs, collected from culture after CMV antigen stimulation. The receptor comes from a human donor in good health (CMV status not recorded). Some clones in this sample may be carry-over from other donors' samples. J is TRBJ2-7 and V is TRBV10-3; perhaps TRBD2 as D (5 bases). CDR3 in amino acids: CAISEAEGYEQYF. CDR3 bases: TGTGCCATCAGTGAAGCTGAGGGCTACGAGCAGTACTTC.